This entry concerns a single T cell receptor (beta chain). A much larger clone is a single base away; this may be a read error. This entry belongs to a study of blood T cells in healthy people across ages. Study-level information: About one barcoded beta molecule per two T cells was the capture yield of template switching.

Peripheral blood from each donor was collected in a volume of about 9.9 milliliters. Germline-derived CDR1 and CDR2 are SGHDT and YYEEEE. There are 15 residues in the CDR3. For the second PCR, which ran for 7 to 11 cycles, a sample-barcoded 5' primer and a J-beta primer mix were used. TCRdb processed the 5' RACE reads anew with MiXCR; each CDR3 protein has one entry. The table includes roughly 1.6 million distinct CDR3 sequences, 30% to 35% detected once. This sequence was found in a woman aged 30 to 39 in good health. The chain couples TRBV5-6 to TRBJ1-2; the match to TRBD1 covers 7 bases. The sample was blood. CDR3 region: CASSTGTVRGYGHTF. The CDR3 nucleotides are TGTGCCAGCAGCACTGGGACAGTACGGGGCTATGGCCACACCTTC. Filled out from reference TRBV5-6 and TRBJ1-2, the complete variable domain reads DAGVTQSPTHLIKTRGQQVTLRCSPKSGHDTVSWYQQALGQGPQFIFQYYEEEERQRGNFPDRFSGHQFPNYSSELNVNALLLGDSALYLCASSTGTVRGYGHTFGSGTRLTVV.